This T cell receptor (beta chain) was identified during a study of T cell repertoires in cytomegalovirus infection. TCRdb re-derived calls from the reads in MiXCR, one entry per CDR3 protein. This table has nearly 550,000 distinct CDR3 sequences, 16% appearing once. The ends were cut back, 0 bases at V and 0 bases at J, with 10 bases in the middle. There are 17 residues in the CDR3. CDR1 is SGDLS, CDR2 YYNGEE, per germline. The chain recombines TRBV9 with TRBJ1-6, with D uncertain. This receptor was identified in a human donor in good health (CMV status not recorded). Some clones in this sample may be carry-over from other donors' samples. Sample: CD8+ T cells from PBMCs. The CDR3 sequence: CASSVGGSVSYNSPLHF. DNA of the CDR3: TGTGCCAGCAGCGTAGGCGGCAGTGTCTCCTATAATTCACCCCTCCACTTT.